This record concerns one T cell receptor beta chain sequence. Its antigen remains unknown. Around 10^5 TCR templates per sample were sequenced. Generated by immunoSEQ multiplex PCR, the TCRdb table keeps only in-frame clones and is missing some. This table has about 100,000 clones, roughly 90% appearing once. This record comes from a study of siplizumab effects on memory and regulatory T cells. After removal of 8 bases from V and 12 bases from J, the junction contained 27 bases not matched to a gene. CDR1 MDHEN and CDR2 SYDVKM come from the germline V gene. The CDR3 is 18 residues long. Study results and caveats: With siplizumab, cumulative frequency of CD4+ memory-derived alloreactive sequences dropped significantly. Naive T cells were seen as more diverse than memory cells and as major alloresponse contributors.

The V and J genes are TRBV28 and TRBJ2-1, with 8 nucleotides matching TRBD2. The sequencing sample was made of CD4+ T cells sorted from blood. The TCR originated in a human donor in good health. CDR3 loop: CASSPRGGRYPTTKGQFF. CDR3 DNA sequence: TGTGCCAGCTCGCCACGAGGCGGGAGGTACCCTACGACTAAGGGGCAGTTCTTC.